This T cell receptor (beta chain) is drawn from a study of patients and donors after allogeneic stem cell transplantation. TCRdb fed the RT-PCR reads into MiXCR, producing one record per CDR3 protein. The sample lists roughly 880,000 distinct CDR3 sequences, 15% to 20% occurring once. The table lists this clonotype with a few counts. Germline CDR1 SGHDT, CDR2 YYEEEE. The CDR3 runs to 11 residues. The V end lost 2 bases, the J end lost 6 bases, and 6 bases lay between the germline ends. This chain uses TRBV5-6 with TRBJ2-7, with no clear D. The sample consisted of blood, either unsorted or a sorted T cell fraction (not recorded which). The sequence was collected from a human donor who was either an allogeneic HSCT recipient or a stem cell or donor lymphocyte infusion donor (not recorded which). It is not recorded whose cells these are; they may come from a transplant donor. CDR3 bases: TGTGCCAGCAGCTTTATGTTCGAGCAGTACTTC. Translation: CASSFMFEQYF.